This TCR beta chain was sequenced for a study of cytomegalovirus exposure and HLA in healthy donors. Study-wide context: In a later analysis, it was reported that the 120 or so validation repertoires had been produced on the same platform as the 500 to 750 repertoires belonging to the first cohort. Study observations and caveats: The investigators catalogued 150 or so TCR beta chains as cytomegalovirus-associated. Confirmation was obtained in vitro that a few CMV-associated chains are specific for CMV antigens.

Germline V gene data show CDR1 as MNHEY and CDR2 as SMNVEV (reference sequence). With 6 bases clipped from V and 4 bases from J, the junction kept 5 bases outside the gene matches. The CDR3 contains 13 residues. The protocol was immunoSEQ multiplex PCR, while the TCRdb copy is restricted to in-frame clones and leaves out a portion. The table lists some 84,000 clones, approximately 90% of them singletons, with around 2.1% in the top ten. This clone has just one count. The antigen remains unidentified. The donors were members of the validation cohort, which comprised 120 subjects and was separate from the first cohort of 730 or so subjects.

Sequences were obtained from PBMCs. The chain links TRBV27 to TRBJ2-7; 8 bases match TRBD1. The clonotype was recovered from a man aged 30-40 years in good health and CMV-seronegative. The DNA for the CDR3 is TGTGCCAGCAGGCCGGACAGGGCTTACGAGCAGTACTTC. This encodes CASRPDRAYEQYF.